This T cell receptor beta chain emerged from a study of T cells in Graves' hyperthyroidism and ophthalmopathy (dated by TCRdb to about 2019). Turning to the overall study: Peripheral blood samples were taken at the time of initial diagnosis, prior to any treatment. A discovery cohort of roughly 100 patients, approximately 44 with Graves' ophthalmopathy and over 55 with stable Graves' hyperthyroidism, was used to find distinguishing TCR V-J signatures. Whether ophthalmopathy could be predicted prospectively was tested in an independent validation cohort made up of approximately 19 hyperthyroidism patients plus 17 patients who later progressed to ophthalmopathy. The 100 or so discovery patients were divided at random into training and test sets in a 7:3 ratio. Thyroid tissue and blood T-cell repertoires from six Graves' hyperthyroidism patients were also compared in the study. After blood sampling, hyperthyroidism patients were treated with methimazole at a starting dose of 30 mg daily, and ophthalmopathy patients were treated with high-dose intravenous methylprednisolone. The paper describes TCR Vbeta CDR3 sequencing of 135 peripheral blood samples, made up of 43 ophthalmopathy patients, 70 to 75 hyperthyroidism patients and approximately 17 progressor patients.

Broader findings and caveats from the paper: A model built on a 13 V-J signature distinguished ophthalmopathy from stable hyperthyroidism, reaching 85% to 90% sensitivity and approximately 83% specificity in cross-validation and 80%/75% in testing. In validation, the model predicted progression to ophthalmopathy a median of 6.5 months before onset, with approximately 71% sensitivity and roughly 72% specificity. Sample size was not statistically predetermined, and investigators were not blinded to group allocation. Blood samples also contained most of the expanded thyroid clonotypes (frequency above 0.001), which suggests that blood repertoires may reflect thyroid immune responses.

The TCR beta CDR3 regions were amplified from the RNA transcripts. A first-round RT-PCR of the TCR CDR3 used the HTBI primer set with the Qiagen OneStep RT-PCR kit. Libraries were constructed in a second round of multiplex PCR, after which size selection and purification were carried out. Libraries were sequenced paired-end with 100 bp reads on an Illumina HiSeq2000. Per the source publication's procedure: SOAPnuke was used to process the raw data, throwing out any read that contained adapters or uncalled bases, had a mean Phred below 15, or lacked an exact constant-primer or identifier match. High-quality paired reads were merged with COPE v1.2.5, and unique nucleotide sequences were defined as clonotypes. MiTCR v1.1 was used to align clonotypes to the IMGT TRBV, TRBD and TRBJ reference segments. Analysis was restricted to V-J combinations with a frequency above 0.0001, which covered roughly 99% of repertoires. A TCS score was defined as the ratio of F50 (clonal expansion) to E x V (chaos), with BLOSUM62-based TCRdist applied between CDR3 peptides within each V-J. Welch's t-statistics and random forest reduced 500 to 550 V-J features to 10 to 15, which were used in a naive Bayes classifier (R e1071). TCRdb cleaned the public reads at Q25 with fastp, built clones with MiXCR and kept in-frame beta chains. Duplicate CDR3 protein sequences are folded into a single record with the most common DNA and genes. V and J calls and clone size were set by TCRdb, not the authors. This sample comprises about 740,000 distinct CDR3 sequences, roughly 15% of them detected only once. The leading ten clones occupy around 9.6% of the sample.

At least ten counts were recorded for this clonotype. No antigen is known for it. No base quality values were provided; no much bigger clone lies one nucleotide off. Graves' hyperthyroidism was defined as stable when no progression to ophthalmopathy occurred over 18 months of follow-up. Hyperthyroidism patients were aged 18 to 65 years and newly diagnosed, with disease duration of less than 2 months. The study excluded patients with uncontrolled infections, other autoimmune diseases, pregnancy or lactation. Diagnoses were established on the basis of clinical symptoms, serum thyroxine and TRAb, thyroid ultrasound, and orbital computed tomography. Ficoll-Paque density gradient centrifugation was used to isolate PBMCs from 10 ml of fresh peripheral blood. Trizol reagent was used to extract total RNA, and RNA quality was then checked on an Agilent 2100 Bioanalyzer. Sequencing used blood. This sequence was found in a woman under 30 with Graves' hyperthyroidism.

The CDR3: CASSLGREGRHNEQFF. The DNA sequence is given as TGTGCCAGCTCCTTGGGCCGGGAGGGCCGCCACAATGAGCAGTTCTTC. Recombination linked TRBV12-3 or TRBV12-4 to TRBJ2-1, with 8 central nucleotides matching TRBD2. The CDR3, from cysteine to phenylalanine, totals 16 residues. Just the 48-base CDR3 DNA is kept, in frame starting at base 1. Relative to germline, V is missing 8 bases and J is missing 5 bases, with 14 bases of the junction outside any gene match.